This T cell receptor (beta chain) was identified during a study of blood T cell repertoires in COVID-19. CDR1 MNHEY and CDR2 SVGAGI come from the germline V gene. V dropped 9 bases and J dropped 5 bases, with 10 bases sitting between them. This CDR3 has 11 residues. This clone showed up just a few times. Libraries were prepared by immunoSEQ multiplex PCR; TCRdb keeps only in-frame clonotypes and omits some of them. Of more than 300,000 clones listed, 87% are singletons. The rearrangement joins TRBV6-5 to TRBJ1-2; D remains ambiguous. This sequence originates from a woman aged 25 to 45 who had recovered from COVID-19. Input material: PBMCs or T cells enriched from blood (not recorded which). CDR3 DNA sequence: TGTGCCAGTCAGGTTGGGTATGGCTACACCTTC. Its protein is CASQVGYGYTF.